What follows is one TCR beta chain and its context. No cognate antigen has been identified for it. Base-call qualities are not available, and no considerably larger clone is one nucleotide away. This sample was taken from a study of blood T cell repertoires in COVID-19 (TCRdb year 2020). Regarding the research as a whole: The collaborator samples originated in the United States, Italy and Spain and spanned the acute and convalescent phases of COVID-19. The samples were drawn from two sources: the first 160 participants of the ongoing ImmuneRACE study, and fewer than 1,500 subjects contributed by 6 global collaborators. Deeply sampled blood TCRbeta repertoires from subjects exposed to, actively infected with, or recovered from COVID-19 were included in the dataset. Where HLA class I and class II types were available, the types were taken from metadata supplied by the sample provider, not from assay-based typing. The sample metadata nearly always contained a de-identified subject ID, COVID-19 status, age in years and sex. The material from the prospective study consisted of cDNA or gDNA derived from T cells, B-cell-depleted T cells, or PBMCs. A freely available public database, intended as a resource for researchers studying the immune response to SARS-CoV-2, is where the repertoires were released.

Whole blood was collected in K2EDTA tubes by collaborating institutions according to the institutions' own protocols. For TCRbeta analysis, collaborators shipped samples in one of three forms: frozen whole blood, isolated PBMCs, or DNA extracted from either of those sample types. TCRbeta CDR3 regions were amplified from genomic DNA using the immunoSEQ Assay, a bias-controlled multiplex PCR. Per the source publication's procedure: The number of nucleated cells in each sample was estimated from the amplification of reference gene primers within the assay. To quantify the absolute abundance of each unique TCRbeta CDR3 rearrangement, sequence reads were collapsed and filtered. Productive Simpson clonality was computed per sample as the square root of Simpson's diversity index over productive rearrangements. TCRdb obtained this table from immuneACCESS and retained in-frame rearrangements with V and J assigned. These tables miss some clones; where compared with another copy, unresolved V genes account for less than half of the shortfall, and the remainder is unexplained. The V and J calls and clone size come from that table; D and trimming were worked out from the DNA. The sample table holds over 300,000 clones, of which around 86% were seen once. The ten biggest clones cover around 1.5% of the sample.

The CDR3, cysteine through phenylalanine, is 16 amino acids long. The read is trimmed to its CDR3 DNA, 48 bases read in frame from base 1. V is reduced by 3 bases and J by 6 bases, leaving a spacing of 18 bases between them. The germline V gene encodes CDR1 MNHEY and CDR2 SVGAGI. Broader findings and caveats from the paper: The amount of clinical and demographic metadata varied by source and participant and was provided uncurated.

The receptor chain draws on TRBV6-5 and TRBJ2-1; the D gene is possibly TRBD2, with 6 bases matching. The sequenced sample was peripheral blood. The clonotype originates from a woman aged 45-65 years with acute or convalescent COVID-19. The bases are TGTGCCAGCAGTTATGTGGGGGGAGGTCGGTCCAATGAGCAGTTCTTC. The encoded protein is CASSYVGGGRSNEQFF.